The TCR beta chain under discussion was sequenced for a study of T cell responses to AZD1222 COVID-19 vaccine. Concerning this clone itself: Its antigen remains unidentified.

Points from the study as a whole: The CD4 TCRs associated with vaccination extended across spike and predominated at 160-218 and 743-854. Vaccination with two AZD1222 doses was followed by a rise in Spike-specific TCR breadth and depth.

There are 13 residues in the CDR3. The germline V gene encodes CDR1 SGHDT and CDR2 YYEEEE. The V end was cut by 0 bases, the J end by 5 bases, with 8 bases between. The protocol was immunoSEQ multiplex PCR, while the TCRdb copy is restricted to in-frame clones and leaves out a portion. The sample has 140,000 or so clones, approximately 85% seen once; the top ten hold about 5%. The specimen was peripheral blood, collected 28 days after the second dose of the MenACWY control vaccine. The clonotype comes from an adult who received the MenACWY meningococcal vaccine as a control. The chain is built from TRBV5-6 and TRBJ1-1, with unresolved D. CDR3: CASSLVERTEAFF. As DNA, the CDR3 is TGTGCCAGCAGCTTGGTTGAGCGGACTGAAGCTTTCTTT.